The rows below give T cell receptor beta chains drawn from one sample of a study of PD-1 blockade in classical Hodgkin lymphoma. Only in-frame clones appear in the TCRdb table, and some are missing; sequencing was by immunoSEQ multiplex PCR. This table has 85,000 to 90,000 clones, 75% to 95% appearing once. Sequences were derived from peripheral blood mononuclear cells (PBMCs), sampled before the fourth cycle of nivolumab. Receptors originate from a human donor with classical Hodgkin lymphoma. Both conserved end residues are part of each CDR3. D genes are given only for firm matches. Not all rows give a size; the values are once, few, many and, for expanded clones, a class.

.	.	TRBV4-2	TRBJ2-1	TGTGCCAGCAGCCAAGATGTCGGGCCACTCAGCCGGTCAGGGCAGTTCTTC	CASSQDVGPLSRSGQFF
.	TRBD1	TRBV28	TRBJ1-2	TGTGCCAGCAGTTTAGGGGCAGGGGGAAGTTACTATGGCTACACCTTC	CASSLGAGGSYYGYTF
.	.	TRBV28	TRBJ2-7	TGTGCCAGCAGTGTCTACGAGCAGTACTTC	CASSVYEQYF
.	.	TRBV10-3	TRBJ1-6	TGTGCCATCAGTGCGGGTAGCTCCTATAATTCACCCCTCCACTTT	CAISAGSSYNSPLHF
.	.	TRBV9	TRBJ1-2	TGTGCCAGCACCGTAGAGGACACCCACTATGGCTACACCTTC	CASTVEDTHYGYTF
.	.	TRBV6-1	TRBJ1-1	TGTGCCAGCAAAGACTGGGGGACTGAAGCTTTCTTT	CASKDWGTEAFF
.	.	TRBV6-6	TRBJ1-2	TGTGCCAGCAGTTACTCCGGTAACTATGGCTACACCTTC	CASSYSGNYGYTF
.	.	TRBV7-9	TRBJ2-7	TGTGCCAGCAGCGGGGAGGGGGGGCCCTCCTACGAGCAGTACTTC	CASSGEGGPSYEQYF
few	TRBD1	TRBV2	TRBJ1-5	TGTGCCAGCAGGGCCTATACAGGGGACTACAATCAGCCCCAGCATTTT	CASRAYTGDYNQPQHF
.	TRBD1	TRBV5-4	TRBJ2-7	TGTGCCAGCAGACTGGACAGGGACATGGGCGAGCAGTACTTC	CASRLDRDMGEQYF
once	.	TRBV7-8	TRBJ1-5	TGTGCCAGCAGCCCAGTTATGGCAGGGAAGCAGCCCCAGCATTTT	CASSPVMAGKQPQHF
.	.	TRBV7-2	TRBJ2-7	TGTGCCAGCAGCTTGCGGTGGCAGGCGAACTCCTACGAGCAGTACTTC	CASSLRWQANSYEQYF
.	.	TRBV6-9	TRBJ1-3	TGTGCCAGCAGTTACTCGAACTCTGGAAACACCATATATTTT	CASSYSNSGNTIYF
.	TRBD2	TRBV2	TRBJ2-7	TGTGCCAGCAGCCGCGGGGGGCTACTATCCTACGAGCAGTACTTC	CASSRGGLLSYEQYF
.	.	TRBV27	TRBJ1-1	TGTGCCAGCAGGCCACTCGGGAACACTGAAGCTTTCTTT	CASRPLGNTEAFF
.	.	TRBV29-1	TRBJ1-3	TGCAGCGTTGCCGTGGGCCGTTCTGGAAACACCATATATTTT	CSVAVGRSGNTIYF
few	.	TRBV7-3	TRBJ2-7	TGTGCCAGCAGCCCCGACGGAGGGCACGAGCAGTACTTC	CASSPDGGHEQYF
.	TRBD1	TRBV7-3	TRBJ2-7	TGTGCCAGCAGCTTCGGGACAGGGGGCGGCGAGCAGTACTTC	CASSFGTGGGEQYF
.	.	TRBV29-1	TRBJ1-1	TGCAGCGTTGAAGTTTTGGCAGCTAACACTGAAGCTTTCTTT	CSVEVLAANTEAFF
.	TRBD2	TRBV5-4	TRBJ2-5	TGTGCCAGCAGGCAAAGCGGGGGGGCTCGGGAGACCCAGTACTTC	CASRQSGGARETQYF
.	.	TRBV7-6	TRBJ1-1	TGTGCCAGCAGCCGATCGAGGACGTCGGGGAACACTGAAGCTTTCTTT	CASSRSRTSGNTEAFF
.	.	TRBV25-1	TRBJ2-1	TGTGCCAGCCGGCGAACCGGGTCCATGTACAATGAGCAGTTCTTC	CASRRTGSMYNEQFF
few	.	TRBV7-8	TRBJ1-5	TGTGCCAGCACCGGTGATTGGAATCAGCCCCAGCATTTT	CASTGDWNQPQHF
.	.	TRBV7-9	TRBJ2-3	TGTGCCAGCAGCTTCCTCCGCGGGGGCACAGATACGCAGTATTTT	CASSFLRGGTDTQYF
few	.	TRBV10-3	TRBJ1-5	TGTGCCATCAGTGAGTCGGGCAGCGCGGGGCCCCAGCATTTT	CAISESGSAGPQHF
.	.	TRBV30	TRBJ1-2	TGTGCCTGTAATTGGGGATCCCTTAACTATGGCTACACCTTC	CACNWGSLNYGYTF
.	.	TRBV5-1	TRBJ2-7	TGCGCCAGCAGCCCGCTCAAGGAGGGAGCCTACTACGAGCAGTACTTC	CASSPLKEGAYYEQYF
.	.	TRBV28	TRBJ1-4	TGTGCCAGCTGCCCGGGGGGTCCCTTTAATGAAAAACTGTTTTTT	CASCPGGPFNEKLFF
.	.	TRBV20-1	TRBJ2-3	TGCAGTGCTAGACGTACAGATACGCAGTATTTT	CSARRTDTQYF
.	TRBD1	TRBV7-9	TRBJ1-4	TGTGCCAGCAGCCAGACAGGGGAGGGTGAAAAACTGTTTTTT	CASSQTGEGEKLFF
.	.	TRBV11-2	TRBJ1-1	TGTGCCAGCAGCTTAACAGGGACGGTAATTGGGGATGAAGCTTTCTTT	CASSLTGTVIGDEAFF
.	.	TRBV5-5	TRBJ1-5	TGTGCCAGCAGCTACCGAGGTGGGGTGAGGAATCAGCCCCAGCATTTT	CASSYRGGVRNQPQHF
.	.	TRBV6-5	TRBJ1-1	TGTGCCAGCAGACCCCCTAACACTGAAGCTTTCTTT	CASRPPNTEAFF